This TCR beta chain was documented in a study of cytotoxic CD8 clonotypes in ibrutinib-treated CLL. CDR1 MNHEY and CDR2 SMNVEV come from the germline V gene (reference sequence). Trimming removed 2 bases at V and 5 bases at J, with 9 bases between. The length of the CDR3 is 13 residues. Clones were read by immunoSEQ multiplex PCR, and TCRdb kept only the in-frame ones, dropping some. The table lists fewer than 25,000 clones, around 74% of them singletons. This sequence was found in a human donor with chronic lymphocytic leukemia. The chain employs TRBV27 and TRBJ1-1, with D tentatively TRBD1 (5 bases). Sequencing used PBMCs, obtained before ibrutinib treatment. CDR3 loop: CASSLQGTTEAFF. The CDR3 nucleotides read TGTGCCAGCAGTTTACAGGGAACGACTGAAGCTTTCTTT.